The 8 T cell receptor beta chains in this list originate from one sample, sequenced in a study of blood T cell repertoires in COVID-19 (TCRdb year 2020). Libraries were made using the immunoSEQ multiplex PCR assay. This is the immuneACCESS table as TCRdb keeps it, with only in-frame sequences that have V and J called. A part of the clones is gone; compared with another copy, unresolved V genes explain less than half, and the rest is unexplained. The sample table contains 68,000 or so clones; only one count was recorded for about 90% of them. Jointly, the top ten make up less than 2.5% of the sample. The sample was peripheral blood. The receptor set was obtained from a human donor in a cohort sampled during active COVID-19.

The chain uses TRBV25-1 and TRBJ2-5; the match to TRBD1 covers 8 bases. CDR3 length equals 16 residues. After removal of 0 bases from V and 5 bases from J, the junction contained 8 bases not matched to a gene. CDR1 and CDR2 (germline): MGHDK, SYGVNS. The CDR3 here is CASSEYRGRGLETQYF. In DNA, the CDR3 is TGTGCCAGCAGTGAATATCGGGGCAGGGGGCTGGAGACCCAGTACTTC.

This clone was found once. This chain links TRBV9 with TRBJ2-1; D perhaps matches TRBD2 (5 bases). The CDR3 loop spans 16 amino acids. CDR1 is SGDLS, CDR2 YYNGEE, per germline. With 6 bases removed from V and 7 bases from J, the gap between germline ends came to 23 bases. The CDR3 coding sequence is TGTGCCAGCACCCGATCAAGCGGCCCACTAGGGAATGAGCAGTTCTTC. It translates to CASTRSSGPLGNEQFF.

This chain uses TRBV5-4 with TRBJ2-1, with 8 bases identical to TRBD2. The CDR3 extends over 16 amino acids. V gave up 0 bases and J gave up 5 bases; unmatched junction bases: 7. Per the germline V gene, CDR1 is SGHNT and CDR2 is YYREEE (reference sequence). The CDR3 is CASSLAGGGTDNEQFF. The CDR3 DNA sequence: TGTGCCAGCAGCTTGGCCGGCGGGGGGACCGACAATGAGCAGTTCTTC.

V gene TRBV28 combines with J gene TRBJ1-5; no clear D gene. Germline CDR1 and CDR2: MDHEN and SYDVKM. This CDR3 contains 15 residues. The V end was cut by 6 bases, the J end by 5 bases, with 17 bases between. The chain's CDR3 is CASRAGGRGYQPQHF. Written as DNA, the CDR3 is TGTGCCAGCAGGGCAGGAGGGCGCGGGTATCAGCCCCAGCATTTT.

V usage is TRBV7-8 and J usage is TRBJ1-2; a weak D match, TRBD1 (5 bases). The ends were cut back, 2 bases at V and 3 bases at J, with 16 bases in the middle. The CDR3 runs to 16 residues. Germline-derived CDR1 and CDR2 are SGHVS and FQNEAQ. CDR3: CASSLSRTRLDYGYTF. The CDR3 DNA sequence: TGTGCCAGCAGCTTAAGTAGGACACGTTTAGACTATGGCTACACCTTC.

The CDR3 DNA reads as TGTGCCAGCAGCTTAGGGGGCCAGGATTACCACGAGCAGTACTTC. It is translated as CASSLGGQDYHEQYF. The chain joins TRBV11-3 to TRBJ2-7; weak D call: TRBD1 (5 bases). V lost 1 base, J lost 5 bases, and 15 bases lay in between. The CDR3 sequence is 15 residues long. CDR1 is SGHNT, CDR2 YENEEA, per germline.

The rearrangement uses TRBV19 and TRBJ1-2; D remains unclear. V was clipped by 7 bases and J by 1 base, with 16 bases between them. Germline V gene sequence: CDR1 LNHDA, CDR2 SQIVND (reference sequence). The CDR3 spans 15 residues. The DNA for the CDR3 is TGTGCCAGTAAGTCGTCGGAGCCCTATAACTATGGCTACACCTTC. As protein: CASKSSEPYNYGYTF.

The V gene is TRBV19, the J gene TRBJ2-2; 10 nucleotides align to TRBD1. The CDR3 length is 14 residues. Germline V gives CDR1 LNHDA, CDR2 SQIVND (reference sequence). Trimming took 4 bases from V and 8 from J; bases not matched to a gene: 4. As DNA, the CDR3 is TGTGCCAGTAGTAGGGACAGGGGACCAGGGGAGCTGTTTTTT. This codes for CASSRDRGPGELFF.